The subject of this entry is one TCR beta chain. Its antigen is not known. The V and J ends lost 6 bases and 0 bases respectively, with 8 bases between them. Germline lookup yields CDR1 DFQATT and CDR2 SNEGSKA (reference sequence). CDR3 length: 12 residues. The data originate from a study of vaccination and CD4 T cells after COVID-19. The time point: late sampling 161 to 241 days after vaccination in a few convalescent patients. As to treatment: roughly ten-day PBMC culture with coronavirus spike peptide pools or control peptides (ViraFEST assay). The Oncomine TCR Beta short-read assay was applied to DNA of cultured CD4+ T cells. TCRdb analysed the PCR reads with MiXCR anew, one entry per CDR3 protein. The sample lists roughly 18,000 distinct CDR3 sequences, 51% seen once, with 21% in the top ten.

This TCR derives from a human donor who had recovered from COVID-19. The genes are TRBV20-1 and TRBJ1-2; D is unclear. Specimen: CD4+ T cells from blood, cultured in vitro, collected about 7 months after SARS-CoV-2 vaccination. CDR3 sequence reads: CSAGGANYGYTF. The CDR3 DNA reads TGCAGTGCGGGCGGAGCTAACTATGGCTACACCTTC.